These 29 T cell receptor beta chains were sequenced from one sample in a study of breast tumors, draining lymph nodes, adjacent tissues. From the multiplex PCR reads, TCRdb called clonotypes with MiXCR, one entry per CDR3 protein. This table holds about 66,000 distinct CDR3 sequences, approximately 47% found once. Sample: breast tumor tissue. Receptors were obtained from a female donor with breast cancer. Some clones in this sample may be carry-over from other donors' samples.

This clonotype was found many times. This chain joins TRBV3-1 and TRBJ2-7; possibly TRBD1 or TRBD2 for D (5 bases each). Germline lookup yields CDR1 LGHDT and CDR2 YNNKEL (reference sequence). V was pared by 2 bases and J by 4 bases, with 15 bases between. This CDR3 contains 15 residues. CDR3 protein: CASSQSAGWGYEQYF. As DNA, the CDR3 is TGTGCCAGCAGCCAATCGGCAGGGTGGGGGTACGAGCAGTACTTC.

This chain joins TRBV7-2 and TRBJ1-5; D perhaps matches TRBD1 (6 bases). Trimming left V 6 bases short and J 6 bases short, with 18 bases between. The CDR3 has 15 amino acids. Per germline, CDR1 SGHTA and CDR2 FQGNSA. CDR3 DNA: TGTGCCAGCAGACGTAGCGGGGGGCCGAGTCAGCCCCAGCATTTT. It translates to CASRRSGGPSQPQHF.

This clonotype was recorded at least ten times. This chain uses TRBV19 with TRBJ2-3; TRBD2 matches 9 bases. Germline V lookup: CDR1 LNHDA, CDR2 SQIVND (reference sequence). The CDR3 has 20 residues. Losses at the gene ends were 5 bases for V and 2 bases for J; bases not matched to a gene: 20. The CDR3 here is CASSGRKGAGGPIPTDTQYF. Written as DNA, the CDR3 is TGTGCCAGTAGTGGCCGGAAAGGGGCGGGAGGGCCAATTCCCACAGATACGCAGTATTTT.

On this clonotype itself: The junction does not match germline at one end; this may be a read error. The chain has TRBV7-6 and TRBJ1-2, with a tentative D call TRBD1 (6 bases). Germline lookup yields CDR1 SGHVS and CDR2 FNYEAQ. The CDR3 covers 19 residues. The CDR3 loop is CASSFPLPSTGPAHYGYAF. The CDR3 nucleotides are TGTGCCAGCAGCTTTCCCCTCCCGTCGACAGGCCCCGCTCACTATGGCTACGCCTTC.

A word on this clonotype: A much larger clone differs by one base, so this may be a read error. The chain is built from TRBV5-4 and TRBJ1-2; D unclear. The germline gives CDR1 SGHNT, CDR2 YYREEE (reference sequence). The CDR3 is made up of 11 amino acids. For the CDR3, the DNA is TGTGCAGTGGGCAGTTCAGGCGGCTACGCCTTC. It translates to CAVGSSGGYAF.

Details on this clonotype: Germline and junction disagree at one end, which may indicate a read error. V and J are TRBV6-5 and TRBJ2-7; TRBD2 aligns across 10 bases. Germline V gives CDR1 MNHEY, CDR2 SVGAGI. The CDR3 spans 17 residues. Written as DNA, the CDR3 is TGTGCCAGCAGTCACTCCGCTTTGGCTAGCGGGAGTATCGAGCAGTACTTC. Amino acids: CASSHSALASGSIEQYF.

On this clonotype: It is likely a read error, because the conserved phenylalanine at the end of the CDR3 is missing. This rearrangement joins TRBV10-3 to TRBJ2-7; D possibly corresponds to TRBD1 (7 bases). The germline V gene has CDR1 ENHRY and CDR2 SYGVKD. The ends were cut back, 6 bases at V and 6 bases at J, with 15 bases in the middle. The length of the CDR3 is 13 residues. CDR3 amino acids: CAIRNPGGSEQYS. For the CDR3, the DNA is TGTGCCATCAGGAACCCAGGGGGGAGCGAGCAGTACTCC.

About this clonotype: Mismatch with germline at one junction end may stem from a read error. The chain combines TRBV7-7 with TRBJ2-5, with 7 bases fitting TRBD1. The length of the CDR3 is 15 residues. The germline V gene encodes CDR1 SSHAT and CDR2 FNYEAQ (reference sequence). The CDR3 nucleotides are TGTGCTAGCAGCTTAAGGTTAGGGGGCGGAAAGACCCAGTACTTC. It encodes CASSLRLGGGKTQYF.

J is TRBJ1-3 and V is TRBV24-1; D uncertain. Deletions cut 8 bases from V and 0 bases from J, with 7 bases between. The CDR3 covers 13 residues. In germline, CDR1 is KGHDR, CDR2 SFDVKD. DNA of the CDR3: TGTGCCACCATGGATTCCTCTGGAAACACCATATATTTT. This sequence encodes CATMDSSGNTIYF.

The table lists this clonotype with many counts. The chain uses TRBV20-1 and TRBJ1-2; D call uncertain. This CDR3 is 11 amino acids long. Germline CDR1 is DFQATT and CDR2 is SNEGSKA (reference sequence). V dropped 6 bases and J dropped 7 bases, with 12 bases sitting between them. In nucleotides, the CDR3 is TGCAGTGCCACGGGAGGAAGTGGCTACACCTTC. This sequence encodes CSATGGSGYTF.

The CDR3 loop is CASSLQAPIHF. DNA for the CDR3: TGTGCCAGTAGTCTGCAGGCCCCCATCCACTTT. The chain uses TRBV19 and TRBJ1-6; D is uncertain. CDR3 length: 11 residues. Germline-derived CDR1 and CDR2 are LNHDA and SQIVND (reference sequence). Trimming shortened V by 5 bases and J by 17 bases, and 13 bases separated the two germline ends.

V usage is TRBV20-1 and J usage is TRBJ1-4; TRBD1 aligns across 7 bases. This CDR3 comprises 13 residues. The germline V gene encodes CDR1 DFQATT and CDR2 SNEGSKA (reference sequence). J was trimmed by 1 base and V by 6 bases; bases with no gene match: 2. CDR3: CSARQGTNEKLFF. DNA of the CDR3: TGCAGTGCAAGACAGGGAACTAATGAAAAACTGTTTTTT.

The sample holds many counts of this clonotype. The chain links TRBV15 to TRBJ1-2; TRBD1 is a possible D gene (6 bases). The V and J ends lost 8 bases and 6 bases respectively, with 19 bases between them. Per germline, CDR1 LNHNV and CDR2 YYDKDF (reference sequence). The CDR3 has 14 residues. The CDR3 here is CATSPSRGDNGYTF. The CDR3 DNA is TGTGCCACCTCCCCGTCCAGGGGCGATAATGGCTACACCTTC. Together with reference TRBV15 and TRBJ1-2, the CDR3 gives the full variable domain: DAMVIQNPRYQVTQFGKPVTLSCSQTLNHNVMYWYQQKSSQAPKLLFHYYDKDFNNEADTPDNFQSRRPNTSFCFLDIRSPGLGDTAMYLCATSPSRGDNGYTFGSGTRLTVV.

This clonotype showed up many times. The rearrangement links TRBV5-4 to TRBJ2-7, with a tentative D call TRBD2 (5 bases). V was clipped by 1 base and J by 4 bases, with 9 bases between them. The CDR3 is 13 residues long. Germline V gene data show CDR1 as SGHNT and CDR2 as YYREEE (reference sequence). The CDR3 protein is CASSLPRAYEQYF. CDR3 nucleotide sequence: TGTGCCAGCAGCTTGCCGCGGGCATACGAGCAGTACTTC. The full variable domain, rest sourced from reference TRBV5-4 and TRBJ2-7, is ETGVTQSPTHLIKTRGQQVTLRCSSQSGHNTVSWYQQALGQGPQFIFQYYREEENGRGNFPPRFSGLQFPNYSSELNVNALELDDSALYLCASSLPRAYEQYFGPGTRLTVT.

This clonotype was seen many times. The J gene is TRBJ1-5, the V gene TRBV7-9; D gene uncertain. The V end lost 5 bases, the J end lost 6 bases, and 14 bases lay between the germline ends. Germline CDR1 reads SEHNR; CDR2 reads FQNEAQ (reference sequence). The CDR3 runs to 14 residues. The CDR3 DNA follows: TGTGCCAGCAGCCCGGGTCTGACGAGTCAGCCCCAGCATTTT. Translated, it gives CASSPGLTSQPQHF.

This chain joins TRBV20-1 and TRBJ1-1; possible D gene TRBD1, 6 bases. The CDR3 contains 13 residues. The V gene's germline CDR1 is DFQATT and CDR2 SNEGSKA (reference sequence). The germline V and J ends were trimmed by 4 bases and 5 bases, with 14 bases remaining between them. The CDR3 loop reads CSAKIRGNTEAFF. CDR3 DNA sequence: TGCAGTGCTAAGATCAGGGGCAATACTGAAGCTTTCTTT.

With respect to this clonotype: A much larger clone differs from this one at a single base, so this may be a read error. The rearrangement uses TRBV11-2 and TRBJ2-7; no clear D gene. The CDR3 has 13 residues. V was trimmed by 2 bases and J by 6 bases, leaving 11 bases between them. Germline CDR1 reads SGHAT; CDR2 reads FQNNGV. CDR3 DNA sequence: TGTGCCAGCAGCTTATTTCAAGGGCCCGAGCAGTACTTC. As protein: CASSLFQGPEQYF.

Only a few counts were recorded for this clonotype. The chain links TRBV29-1 to TRBJ1-2; 9 positions agree with TRBD1. The CDR3 loop spans 15 amino acids. Germline lookup yields CDR1 SQVTM and CDR2 ANQGSEA. V was clipped by 4 bases and J by 2 bases; unmatched bases: 8. The CDR3 spells CSVGTGVPLNYGYTF. The CDR3, as DNA: TGCAGCGTTGGGACAGGGGTCCCCTTGAACTATGGCTACACCTTC.

A remark on this clonotype: An end of the junction differs from the germline gene, which may be a read error. The J gene is TRBJ2-2, the V gene TRBV6-5; TRBD1 matches 7 bases. CDR1 and CDR2 (germline): MNHEY, SVGAGI. The CDR3 totals 15 residues. In nucleotides, the CDR3 is TGTGCCAGCAGTCAAGACAGGGATCACACCGGGGAGCGGTTTTTT. This encodes CASSQDRDHTGERFF.

This clonotype was detected only once. The junction differs from germline at one of its ends, possibly a read error. This chain connects TRBV28 to TRBJ1-3; D not resolved. CDR1 and CDR2 (germline): MDHEN, SYDVKM. This CDR3 is built from 16 residues. The CDR3 nucleotides are TGTGCCAGCAGCTTATTTATTGGTTCCTCTGGAAACACCATATATTTT. It yields the protein CASSLFIGSSGNTIYF.

This clonotype was counted ten times or more. This chain links TRBV24-1 with TRBJ2-1; 9 nucleotides match TRBD2. V lost 1 base and J lost 7; bases outside the gene matches: 13. CDR1 KGHDR and CDR2 SFDVKD come from the germline V gene. CDR3 length equals 18 residues. The CDR3 here is CATSDFKAGGPNRNEQFF. CDR3 coding DNA: TGTGCCACCAGTGATTTTAAAGCGGGGGGACCGAATCGGAATGAGCAGTTCTTC.

As concerns this clonotype: The junction does not match germline at one end; this may be a read error. The genes are TRBV14 and TRBJ2-5; 7 nucleotides match TRBD2. CDR3 length: 16 residues. CDR1 and CDR2 (germline): SGHDN, FVKESK. The CDR3 here is CASGQDRGGSGETRYF. The CDR3 DNA reads TGTGCCAGCGGCCAAGATCGAGGCGGGAGCGGTGAGACCCGGTACTTC.

Sample share makes this clonotype medium-sized. This chain connects TRBV19 to TRBJ2-3, with 11 bases identical to TRBD2. The CDR3 covers 16 residues. The V segment lost 5 bases and the J segment 4 bases; nucleotides outside the gene matches: 8. Per germline, CDR1 LNHDA and CDR2 SQIVND (reference sequence). The CDR3 loop reads CASSDSGGAGADTQYF. The CDR3, as DNA: TGTGCCAGTAGTGATAGCGGGGGGGCGGGTGCAGATACGCAGTATTTT. Combining the CDR3 with reference TRBV19 and TRBJ2-3 gives the whole variable domain DGGITQSPKYLFRKEGQNVTLSCEQNLNHDAMYWYRQDPGQGLRLIYYSQIVNDFQKGDIAEGYSVSREKKESFPLTVTSAQKNPTAFYLCASSDSGGAGADTQYFGPGTRLTVL.

This clonotype was found many times. The chain carries TRBV11-2 and TRBJ2-1, with 9 positions matching TRBD1. Trimming cost V 6 bases and J 6 bases; bases outside gene matches: 6. Germline-derived CDR1 and CDR2 are SGHAT and FQNNGV. The CDR3 has 14 amino acids. The CDR3 sequence: CASSRTGGVNEQFF. CDR3 coding DNA: TGTGCCAGCAGTAGAACAGGGGGCGTCAATGAGCAGTTCTTC.

This clonotype was seen many times. The chain uses TRBV9 and TRBJ2-5; 9 positions match TRBD2. Germline-derived CDR1 and CDR2 are SGDLS and YYNGEE. The length of the CDR3 is 15 residues. The J segment lost 4 bases and the V segment lost 0 bases, leaving 4 bases of the junction unmatched. The CDR3 bases are TGTGCCAGCAGCGTAGCCAGCGGGGGGCCAGAGACCCAGTACTTC. Translated, it gives CASSVASGGPETQYF.

With respect to this clonotype: A much more abundant neighbour one base away suggests this may be a read error. The chain has TRBV18 and TRBJ1-2; 10 bases fit TRBD1. This CDR3 has 15 amino acids. Trimming at V came to 2 bases and at J to 4 bases, leaving 4 bases not matched to a gene. Germline-derived CDR1 and CDR2 are KGHSH and LQKENI. The CDR3 region is CASSPSGQGIYGYTF. CDR3 in DNA: TGTGCCAGCTCACCATCGGGACAGGGGATCTATGGCTACACCTTC.

As to this clonotype: This CDR3 is missing its conserved last phenylalanine or tryptophan, likely due to a read error. The DNA is left out, because the CDR3 cannot be placed on it with certainty; the CDR3 is given as TCRdb lists it. V and J are TRBV20-1 and TRBJ2-5. The CDR3 has 8 amino acids, counting both end residues. Germline V gene sequence: CDR1 DFQATT, CDR2 SNEGSKA (reference sequence). CDR3 in amino acids: CSARDLAG.

With respect to this clonotype: A much larger clone is a single base away; this may be a read error. The rearrangement uses TRBV6-6 and TRBJ2-2, with unresolved D. V was shortened by 5 bases and J by 0 bases, with 13 bases between the two germline ends. Germline V CDR1 and CDR2: MNHNY, SVGAGI (reference sequence). The CDR3 runs 16 residues. Here the CDR3 DNA reads TGTGCCAGCAGTCACGTGTCTGTCGCGAACACCGGGGAGCTGTTTTTT. Its protein is CASSHVSVANTGELFF.

This clonotype was counted between two and nine times. V and J are TRBV6-1 and TRBJ2-7, with a weak D call TRBD1 (6 bases). CDR3 length: 16 residues. Germline CDR1 MNHNS, CDR2 SASEGT. V was clipped by 5 bases and J by 0 bases, with 17 bases between them. The CDR3 loop reads CASSRVRGGCSYEQYF. The CDR3 region has the DNA TGTGCCAGCAGTCGGGTCAGGGGTGGATGCTCCTACGAGCAGTACTTC.